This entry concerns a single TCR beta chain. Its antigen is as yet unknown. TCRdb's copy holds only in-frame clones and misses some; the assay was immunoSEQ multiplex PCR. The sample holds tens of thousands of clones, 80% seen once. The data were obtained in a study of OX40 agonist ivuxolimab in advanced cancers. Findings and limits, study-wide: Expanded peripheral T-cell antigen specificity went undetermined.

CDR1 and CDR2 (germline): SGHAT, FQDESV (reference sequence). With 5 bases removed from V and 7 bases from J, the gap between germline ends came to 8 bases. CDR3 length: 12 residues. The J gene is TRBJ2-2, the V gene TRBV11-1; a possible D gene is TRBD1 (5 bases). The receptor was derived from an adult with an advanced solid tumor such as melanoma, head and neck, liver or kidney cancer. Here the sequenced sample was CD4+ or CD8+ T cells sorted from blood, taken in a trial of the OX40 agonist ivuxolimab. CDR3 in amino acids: CASSQGYGELFF. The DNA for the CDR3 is TGTGCCAGCAGCCAGGGTTACGGGGAGCTGTTTTTT.